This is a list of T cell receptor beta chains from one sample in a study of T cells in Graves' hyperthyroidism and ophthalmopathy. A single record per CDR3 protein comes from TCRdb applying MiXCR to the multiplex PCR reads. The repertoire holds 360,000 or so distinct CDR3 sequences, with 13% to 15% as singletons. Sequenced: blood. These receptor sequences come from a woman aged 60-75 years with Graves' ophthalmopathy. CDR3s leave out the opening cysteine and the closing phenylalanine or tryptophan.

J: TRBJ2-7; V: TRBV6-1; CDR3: ASSQAAGQGLGEQY
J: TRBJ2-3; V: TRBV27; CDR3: ASSRRQGPPSTDTQY
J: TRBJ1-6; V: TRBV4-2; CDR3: ASSQASTYNSPLH
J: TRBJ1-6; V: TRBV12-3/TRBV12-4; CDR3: ASSPGTSLRSPLH
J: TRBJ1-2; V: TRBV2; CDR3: ASKPSGTGLANYGYT
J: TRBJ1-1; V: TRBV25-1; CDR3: ASSEYGSNTEAF
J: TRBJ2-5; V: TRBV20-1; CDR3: SAVTGWQETQY
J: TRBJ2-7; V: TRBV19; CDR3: ASMGSSYEQY
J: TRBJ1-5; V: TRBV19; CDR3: ASSPWGLDRASNQPQH
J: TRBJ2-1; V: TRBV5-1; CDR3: ASSEVPGLNNEQF
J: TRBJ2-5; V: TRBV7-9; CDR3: ASSQSAQGANKETQY
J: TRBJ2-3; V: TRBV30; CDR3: AWKGTLSTDTQY
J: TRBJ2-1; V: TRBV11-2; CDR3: ASGLFSYEQF
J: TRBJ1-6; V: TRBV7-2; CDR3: ASSRPEGSSYNSPLH
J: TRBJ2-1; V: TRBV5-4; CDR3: ASRRGGLLEQF
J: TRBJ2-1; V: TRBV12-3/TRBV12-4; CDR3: ASSLSGTGQLNEQF
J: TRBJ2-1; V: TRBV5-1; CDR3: ASSLVGAGEQF
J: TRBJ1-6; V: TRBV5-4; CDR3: ASRPGTTDYNSPLH
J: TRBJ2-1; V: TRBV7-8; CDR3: ASSLGSGPLYNEQF
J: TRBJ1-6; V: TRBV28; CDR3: ASRLINSPLH
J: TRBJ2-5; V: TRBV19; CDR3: ASSINTGDLPKETQY
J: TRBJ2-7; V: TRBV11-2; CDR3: ASSLEAGSAYEQY
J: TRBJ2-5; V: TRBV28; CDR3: ASNGQGQETQY
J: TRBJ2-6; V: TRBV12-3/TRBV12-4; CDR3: ATAPGQGNPGANVLT
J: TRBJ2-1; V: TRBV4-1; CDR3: ASRNPGGAEQF
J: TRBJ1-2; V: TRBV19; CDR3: ASSTNPGTGTVHYGYT
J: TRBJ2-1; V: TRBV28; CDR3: AGRITRGSLAYNEQF
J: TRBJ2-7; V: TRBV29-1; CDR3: SVEIGRREQY
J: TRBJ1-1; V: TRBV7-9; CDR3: ASSRLGRDTEAF
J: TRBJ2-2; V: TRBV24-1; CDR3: ATSELLAGGLTGELF
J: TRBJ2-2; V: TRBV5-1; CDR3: ASSLGGTGNTGELF
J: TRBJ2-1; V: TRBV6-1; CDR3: ASSQGWNEQF
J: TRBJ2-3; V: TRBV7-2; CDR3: ASSPGTGGGAQY
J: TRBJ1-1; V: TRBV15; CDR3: ATSRPNTEAF
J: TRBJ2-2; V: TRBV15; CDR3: ATSKGSRDTGELF
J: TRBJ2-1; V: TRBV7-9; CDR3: ASSFPGTEEQF
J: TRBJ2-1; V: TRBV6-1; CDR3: ASSPTLLAQSYNEQF
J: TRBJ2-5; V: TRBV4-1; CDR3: ASSQEGIRKKSQETQY
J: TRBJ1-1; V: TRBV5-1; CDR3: ASSRGRNTEAF
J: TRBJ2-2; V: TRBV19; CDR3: ASSLSRGGAVTGELF
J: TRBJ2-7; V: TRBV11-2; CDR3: ASSPALAGNYEQY
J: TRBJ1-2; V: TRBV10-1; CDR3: ASSESGTGGLGGYT
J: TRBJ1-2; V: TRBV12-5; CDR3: ASGLEGAHGYT
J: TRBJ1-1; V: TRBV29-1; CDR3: SVGEGADTEAF
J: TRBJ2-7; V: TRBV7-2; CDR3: ASSTRPSSYEQY
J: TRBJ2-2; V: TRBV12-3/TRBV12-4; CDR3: ASSLGGLGFGELF
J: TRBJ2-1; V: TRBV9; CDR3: ASSVNRGISYNEQF
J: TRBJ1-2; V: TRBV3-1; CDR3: ASSQYGERDYGYT
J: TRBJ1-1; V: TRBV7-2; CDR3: ASSRMGYTEAF
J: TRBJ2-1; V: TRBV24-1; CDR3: ATSASHSGTRSLNEQF
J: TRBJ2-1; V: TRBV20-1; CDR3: SAIQGGSSYNEQF
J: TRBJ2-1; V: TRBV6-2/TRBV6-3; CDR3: ASSWPGNSGNEQF
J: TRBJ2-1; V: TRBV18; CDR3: ASSLLARSYNEQF